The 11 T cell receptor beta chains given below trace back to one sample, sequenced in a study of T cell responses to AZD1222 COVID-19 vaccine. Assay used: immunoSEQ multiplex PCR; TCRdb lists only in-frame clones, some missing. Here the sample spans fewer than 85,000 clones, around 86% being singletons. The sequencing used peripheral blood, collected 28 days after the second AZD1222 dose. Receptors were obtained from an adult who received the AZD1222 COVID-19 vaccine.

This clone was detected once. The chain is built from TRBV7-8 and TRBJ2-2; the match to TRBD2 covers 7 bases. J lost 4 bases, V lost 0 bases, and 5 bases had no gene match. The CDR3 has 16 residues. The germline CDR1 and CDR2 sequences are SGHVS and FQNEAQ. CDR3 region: CASSLARPGGTGELFF. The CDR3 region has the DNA TGTGCCAGCAGCTTAGCCCGGCCGGGGGGCACCGGGGAGCTGTTTTTT.

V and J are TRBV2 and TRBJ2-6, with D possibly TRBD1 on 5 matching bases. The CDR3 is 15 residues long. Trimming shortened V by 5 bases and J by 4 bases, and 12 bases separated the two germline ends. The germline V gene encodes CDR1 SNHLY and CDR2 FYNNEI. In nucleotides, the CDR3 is TGTGCCAGCAGTTTGGGGTCAGGGGGGGCCAACGTCCTGACTTTC. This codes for CASSLGSGGANVLTF.

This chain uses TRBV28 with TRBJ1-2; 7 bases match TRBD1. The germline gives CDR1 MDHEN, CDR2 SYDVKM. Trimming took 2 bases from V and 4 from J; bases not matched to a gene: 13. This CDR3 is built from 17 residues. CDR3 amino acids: CASSLSWVLQGRYGYTF. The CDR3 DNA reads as TGTGCCAGCAGTTTAAGTTGGGTGTTACAGGGGCGCTATGGCTACACCTTC.

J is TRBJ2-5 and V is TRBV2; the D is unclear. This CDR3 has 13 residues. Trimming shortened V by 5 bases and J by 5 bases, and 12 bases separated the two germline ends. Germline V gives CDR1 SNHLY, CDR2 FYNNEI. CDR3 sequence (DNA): TGTGCCAGCAGTTATGGTCGCTTCGAGACCCAGTACTTC. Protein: CASSYGRFETQYF.

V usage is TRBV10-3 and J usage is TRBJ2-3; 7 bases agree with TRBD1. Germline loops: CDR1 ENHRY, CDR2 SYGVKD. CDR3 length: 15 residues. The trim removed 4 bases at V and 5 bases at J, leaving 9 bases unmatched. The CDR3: CAISVEGASGDTQYF. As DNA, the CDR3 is TGTGCCATCAGTGTAGAGGGGGCCAGTGGAGATACGCAGTATTTT.

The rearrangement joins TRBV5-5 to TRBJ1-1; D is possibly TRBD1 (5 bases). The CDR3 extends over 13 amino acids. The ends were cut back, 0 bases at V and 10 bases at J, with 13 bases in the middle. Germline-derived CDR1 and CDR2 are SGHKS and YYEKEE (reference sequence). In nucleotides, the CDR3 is TGTGCCAGCAGCTTGGCAGGGCCCAACAGAGCTTTCTTT. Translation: CASSLAGPNRAFF.

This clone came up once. The CDR3 here is CASSSQPPNVDGYTF. In DNA form, the CDR3 reads TGCGCCAGCAGTTCCCAACCCCCGAATGTGGATGGCTACACCTTC. The J gene is TRBJ1-2, the V gene TRBV5-1; D gene unclear. This CDR3 comprises 15 residues. V was cut by 5 bases and J by 6 bases, with 20 bases left in between. The germline V gene encodes CDR1 SGHRS and CDR2 YFSETQ.

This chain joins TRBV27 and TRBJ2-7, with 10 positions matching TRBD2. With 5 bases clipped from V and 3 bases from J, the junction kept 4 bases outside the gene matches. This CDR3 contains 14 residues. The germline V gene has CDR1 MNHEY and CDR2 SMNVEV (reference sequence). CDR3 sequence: CASSLLAGHYEQYF. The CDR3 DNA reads TGTGCCAGCAGTCTACTAGCGGGGCACTACGAGCAGTACTTC.

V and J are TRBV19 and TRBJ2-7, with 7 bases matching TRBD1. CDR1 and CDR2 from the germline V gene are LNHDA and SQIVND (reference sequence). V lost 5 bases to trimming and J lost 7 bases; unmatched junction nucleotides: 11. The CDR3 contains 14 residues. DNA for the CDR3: TGTGCCAGTAGTCCCGGGACAGTTCTGCGGGAGCAGTACTTC. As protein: CASSPGTVLREQYF.

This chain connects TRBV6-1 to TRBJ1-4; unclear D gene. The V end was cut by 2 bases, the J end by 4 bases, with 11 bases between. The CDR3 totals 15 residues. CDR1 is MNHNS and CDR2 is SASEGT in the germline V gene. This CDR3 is CASSERKTGNEKLFF. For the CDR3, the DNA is TGTGCCAGCAGTGAAAGGAAAACCGGTAATGAAAAACTGTTTTTT.

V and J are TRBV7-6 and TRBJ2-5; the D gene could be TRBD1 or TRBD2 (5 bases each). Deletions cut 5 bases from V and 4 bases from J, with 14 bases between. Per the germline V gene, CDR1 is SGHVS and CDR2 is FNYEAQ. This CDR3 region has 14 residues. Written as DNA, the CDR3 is TGTGCCAGCAGCCCAGGGACCAGGTTAGAGACCCAGTACTTC. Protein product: CASSPGTRLETQYF.